The clone carrying this TCR beta chain occurred once. Since a much larger clone is just one base distant, this may be a read error. Here the CDR3 omits its conserved ending phenylalanine or tryptophan, so a read error is the likely source. TCR beta cDNA was reverse-transcribed from 400 to 500 ng of total RNA. The reaction used a constant-region primer and ProtoScript II reverse transcriptase. Modified slightly, ARM-PCR produced TCR beta libraries over three nested multiplex PCR rounds. Investigators reported that the first two PCR rounds, at 10 cycles each, used TRBV1-TRBV30 forward primers with a C-beta reverse primer. Each CDR3 protein gets one entry after TCRdb re-called the multiplex PCR reads with MiXCR. The profile shows roughly 120,000 distinct CDR3 sequences, around 62% of them singletons. Between roughly 18 and 30 mg of unsorted bulk tissue served as the source from which RNA and DNA were co-extracted. Surgical resection was used to treat these primary liver carcinoma patients.

Germline assignment: CDR1 MDHEN and CDR2 SYDVKM. Trimming left V 5 bases short and J 1 base short, with 12 bases between. The CDR3 is 15 residues long. This sample was taken from a study of tumor-infiltrating lymphocytes in primary liver carcinoma. Turning to the study itself: The tumors, T1-T3 N0M0 lesions, were 4.2 to 10 cm across.

The sample consisted of liver tumor tissue from sampling region 1. Specified subset: tumor region T1, superior pole. The sequence was collected from a woman in her fifties or sixties with primary liver carcinoma and hepatitis B virus infection. The chain has TRBV28 and TRBJ2-4; the D gene is possibly TRBD2 (5 bases). The CDR3 DNA follows: TGTGCCAGCAGTCCAGGACTCGGGGCCAAAAACATTCAGTACCTC. Its translation: CASSPGLGAKNIQYL.